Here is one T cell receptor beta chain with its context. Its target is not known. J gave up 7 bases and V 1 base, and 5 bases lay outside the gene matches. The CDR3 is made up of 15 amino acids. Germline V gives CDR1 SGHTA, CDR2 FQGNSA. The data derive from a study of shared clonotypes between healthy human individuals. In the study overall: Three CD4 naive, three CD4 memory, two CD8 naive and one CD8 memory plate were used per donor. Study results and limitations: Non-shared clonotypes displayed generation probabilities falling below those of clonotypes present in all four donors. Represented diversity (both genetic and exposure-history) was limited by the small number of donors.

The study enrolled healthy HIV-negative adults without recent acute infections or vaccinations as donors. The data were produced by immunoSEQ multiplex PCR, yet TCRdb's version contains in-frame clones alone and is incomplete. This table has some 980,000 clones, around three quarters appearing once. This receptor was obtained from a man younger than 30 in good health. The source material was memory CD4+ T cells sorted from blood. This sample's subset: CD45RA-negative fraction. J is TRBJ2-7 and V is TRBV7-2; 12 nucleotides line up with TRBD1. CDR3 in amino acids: CASSLGGQGAREQYF. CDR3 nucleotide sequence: TGTGCCAGCAGCTTAGGGGGACAGGGGGCGAGGGAGCAGTACTTC. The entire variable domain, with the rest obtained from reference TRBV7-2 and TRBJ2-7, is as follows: GAGVSQSPSNKVTEKGKDVELRCDPISGHTALYWYRQSLGQGLEFLIYFQGNSAPDKSGLPSDRFSAERTGGSVSTLTIQRTQQEDSAVYLCASSLGGQGAREQYFGPGTRLTVT.